Listed below are T cell receptor beta chains from one sample, sequenced in a study of cytomegalovirus exposure and HLA in healthy donors. Sequencing used immunoSEQ multiplex PCR; TCRdb keeps in-frame clones, though not all of them. Of about 93,000 clones detected, 78% appear once; the ten largest clones hold about 3.5%. Sequencing was carried out using PBMCs. These receptor sequences come from a woman between 35 and 50 years old in good health and CMV-seronegative. CDR3s include the opening cysteine and the closing phenylalanine or tryptophan. The D gene is left open where the match is weak. Expanded clones get a size class; other rows say once, few or many, or leave the size out.

clone size: .; V gene: TRBV7-2; J gene: TRBJ2-7; D gene: TRBD2; CDR3 DNA: TGTGCCAGCAGCTTCGGGACTAGCGGGAGGGTCGAGCAGTACTTC; CDR3 protein: CASSFGTSGRVEQYF
clone size: .; V gene: TRBV30; J gene: TRBJ2-7; D gene: .; CDR3 DNA: TGTGCCTGGAGGGGCCTTTCCTACGAGCAGTACTTC; CDR3 protein: CAWRGLSYEQYF
clone size: once; V gene: TRBV5-1; J gene: TRBJ2-1; D gene: TRBD2; CDR3 DNA: TGCGCCAGCAGCACCGGACTAGTACTGGGTGAGCAGTTCTTC; CDR3 protein: CASSTGLVLGEQFF
clone size: once; V gene: TRBV5-1; J gene: TRBJ2-3; D gene: .; CDR3 DNA: TGCGCCAGCAGCTTGGCTCGGGTCCGCACAGATACGCAGTATTTT; CDR3 protein: CASSLARVRTDTQYF
clone size: .; V gene: TRBV7-2; J gene: TRBJ2-3; D gene: .; CDR3 DNA: TGTGCCAGCAGCCCCTCTAGCGCCATCACAGATACGCAGTATTTT; CDR3 protein: CASSPSSAITDTQYF
clone size: .; V gene: TRBV19; J gene: TRBJ2-3; D gene: TRBD2; CDR3 DNA: TGTGCCAGTAGTATTTTAAGGACTAGCGGGACGTGGAGGGATACGCAGTATTTT; CDR3 protein: CASSILRTSGTWRDTQYF
clone size: few; V gene: TRBV5-4; J gene: TRBJ2-1; D gene: TRBD2; CDR3 DNA: TGTGCCAGCAGCTCACGGGGACTAGCGGGAGGCTATGAGCAGTTCTTC; CDR3 protein: CASSSRGLAGGYEQFF
clone size: .; V gene: TRBV5-4; J gene: TRBJ2-1; D gene: TRBD1; CDR3 DNA: TGTGCCAGCAGCTTACGGACAGGTAGTGAGCAGTTCTTC; CDR3 protein: CASSLRTGSEQFF
clone size: .; V gene: TRBV19; J gene: TRBJ1-1; D gene: .; CDR3 DNA: TGTGCCAGTAGTGTACGGGGAGCTGGCACTGAAGCTTTCTTT; CDR3 protein: CASSVRGAGTEAFF
clone size: .; V gene: TRBV7-8; J gene: TRBJ1-1; D gene: .; CDR3 DNA: TGTGCCAGCAGCTTAGGGGGAGGGCGGAATGAAGCTTTCTTT; CDR3 protein: CASSLGGGRNEAFF
clone size: .; V gene: TRBV28; J gene: TRBJ2-2; D gene: .; CDR3 DNA: TGTGCCAGCAGTTTTGGGGGGAGAAGCACCGGGGAGCTGTTTTTT; CDR3 protein: CASSFGGRSTGELFF
clone size: .; V gene: TRBV10-1; J gene: TRBJ1-1; D gene: .; CDR3 DNA: TGCGCCAGCAGTGAGTCGAAGCCAGGGGCGGACACTGAAGCTTTCTTT; CDR3 protein: CASSESKPGADTEAFF
clone size: few; V gene: TRBV28; J gene: TRBJ1-1; D gene: .; CDR3 DNA: TGTGCCAGCAGCTCCGGGACACTTGAAGCTTTCTTT; CDR3 protein: CASSSGTLEAFF
clone size: once; V gene: TRBV29-1; J gene: TRBJ2-7; D gene: .; CDR3 DNA: TGCAGCGTTGAAGATCGGCGGCATTATTCCTACGAGCAGTACTTC; CDR3 protein: CSVEDRRHYSYEQYF
clone size: .; V gene: TRBV15; J gene: TRBJ1-4; D gene: TRBD1; CDR3 DNA: TGTGCCACCAGCAGTTCCGGGACAGGGGTTGGGAAACTGTTTTTT; CDR3 protein: CATSSSGTGVGKLFF
clone size: .; V gene: TRBV21-1; J gene: TRBJ2-1; D gene: .; CDR3 DNA: TGTGCCAGCAGCAATTCTGGCTGGGCTTACAATGAGCAGTTCTTC; CDR3 protein: CASSNSGWAYNEQFF
clone size: .; V gene: TRBV20-1; J gene: TRBJ2-4; D gene: TRBD1; CDR3 DNA: TGCAGTGCTAGCGGACAGGGTACTTACTTC; CDR3 protein: CSASGQGTYF
clone size: medium-sized; V gene: TRBV6-1; J gene: TRBJ2-1; D gene: TRBD2; CDR3 DNA: TGTGCCAGCAGTGAGAGGACTAGCGGGATCAATGAGCAGTTCTTC; CDR3 protein: CASSERTSGINEQFF
clone size: .; V gene: TRBV7-2; J gene: TRBJ2-3; D gene: .; CDR3 DNA: TGTGCCAGCAGCTTCGAGGGGGGGAGAAGCACAGATACGCAGTATTTT; CDR3 protein: CASSFEGGRSTDTQYF
clone size: .; V gene: TRBV5-4; J gene: TRBJ1-1; D gene: TRBD1; CDR3 DNA: TGTGCCAGCAGCTTGAGCCCCTCCAGGGGGGTGAACACTGAAGCTTTCTTT; CDR3 protein: CASSLSPSRGVNTEAFF
clone size: .; V gene: TRBV28; J gene: TRBJ2-1; D gene: .; CDR3 DNA: TGTGCCAGCAGTTTAAGGAGGGCCCAGTTCTTC; CDR3 protein: CASSLRRAQFF
clone size: once; V gene: TRBV9; J gene: TRBJ1-2; D gene: TRBD1; CDR3 DNA: TGTGCCAGCAGCGCCGGACAGGGGCCCTATGGCTACACCTTC; CDR3 protein: CASSAGQGPYGYTF
clone size: .; V gene: TRBV7-2; J gene: TRBJ2-7; D gene: .; CDR3 DNA: TGTGCCAGCAGTCCGCGAGGCCACGAGCAGTACTTC; CDR3 protein: CASSPRGHEQYF
clone size: .; V gene: TRBV7-6; J gene: TRBJ2-3; D gene: TRBD2; CDR3 DNA: TGTGCCAGCAGCCGACTAGCGACAAGCACAGATACGCAGTATTTT; CDR3 protein: CASSRLATSTDTQYF
clone size: .; V gene: TRBV6-1; J gene: TRBJ2-7; D gene: .; CDR3 DNA: TGTGCCAGCAGTGAAGAGAGTACCTACGAGCAGTACTTC; CDR3 protein: CASSEESTYEQYF
clone size: .; V gene: TRBV28; J gene: TRBJ2-3; D gene: TRBD1; CDR3 DNA: TGTGCCAGCAGTTCCCCGGGACAGGCGTTAAGTTTCAAGTCCGATACGCAGTATTTT; CDR3 protein: CASSSPGQALSFKSDTQYF
clone size: .; V gene: TRBV27; J gene: TRBJ1-5; D gene: .; CDR3 DNA: TGTGCCAGCAGTTTCCTCGGGGATAGCAATCAGCCCCAGCATTTT; CDR3 protein: CASSFLGDSNQPQHF
clone size: .; V gene: TRBV7-8; J gene: TRBJ2-1; D gene: TRBD2; CDR3 DNA: TGTGCCAGCAGACCCCCGCTAGCGGGAGGCCCGACCTACAATGAGCAGTTCTTC; CDR3 protein: CASRPPLAGGPTYNEQFF
clone size: .; V gene: TRBV30; J gene: TRBJ2-7; D gene: TRBD1; CDR3 DNA: TGTGCCTGGACCCCGAGACAGGGCTCCTACGAGCAGTACTTC; CDR3 protein: CAWTPRQGSYEQYF
clone size: .; V gene: TRBV11-2; J gene: TRBJ1-2; D gene: TRBD1; CDR3 DNA: TGTGCCAGCAGTCGACAGGGTGGCTACACCTTC; CDR3 protein: CASSRQGGYTF
clone size: few; V gene: TRBV5-6; J gene: TRBJ2-7; D gene: .; CDR3 DNA: TGTGCCAGCAGCTTGACGGGGACTGAAGAGCGCGAGCAGTACTTC; CDR3 protein: CASSLTGTEEREQYF
clone size: few; V gene: TRBV5-6; J gene: TRBJ2-3; D gene: TRBD2; CDR3 DNA: TGTGCCAGCAGCTCGGCTAGCGGGAGCAACACAGATACGCAGTATTTT; CDR3 protein: CASSSASGSNTDTQYF
clone size: .; V gene: TRBV14; J gene: TRBJ1-2; D gene: .; CDR3 DNA: TGTGCCAGCAGCCTTTCACAGGGAGATGGCTACACCTTC; CDR3 protein: CASSLSQGDGYTF
clone size: .; V gene: TRBV2; J gene: TRBJ2-7; D gene: TRBD1; CDR3 DNA: TGTGCCAGCAGTGATTGGGACAGAGCCTACGAGCAGTACTTC; CDR3 protein: CASSDWDRAYEQYF
clone size: .; V gene: TRBV5-1; J gene: TRBJ2-5; D gene: .; CDR3 DNA: TGCGCCAGCAGCTCGATGGCCAGTGAGACCCAGTACTTC; CDR3 protein: CASSSMASETQYF
clone size: .; V gene: TRBV9; J gene: TRBJ1-5; D gene: .; CDR3 DNA: TGTGCCAGCAGCGTAGCTGCGGGGGGCAATCAGCCCCAGCATTTT; CDR3 protein: CASSVAAGGNQPQHF
clone size: .; V gene: TRBV29-1; J gene: TRBJ1-1; D gene: TRBD1; CDR3 DNA: TGCAGCGTGCGGACAGGCGAGAACACTGAAGCTTTCTTT; CDR3 protein: CSVRTGENTEAFF
clone size: .; V gene: TRBV6-5; J gene: TRBJ2-1; D gene: TRBD2; CDR3 DNA: TGTGCCAGCAGCCCCGGACTAGCGATGATGGTCTTC; CDR3 protein: CASSPGLAMMVF
clone size: .; V gene: TRBV6-5; J gene: TRBJ1-1; D gene: .; CDR3 DNA: TGTGCCAGCAGTTACGAGGTCAGGGCAGAAAGAGCTTTCTTT; CDR3 protein: CASSYEVRAERAFF
clone size: .; V gene: TRBV9; J gene: TRBJ1-5; D gene: TRBD1; CDR3 DNA: TGTGCCAGCAGCGAGGAGCCCGGGACAGGGGAACCAATGACGGGTCAGCCCCAGCATTTT; CDR3 protein: CASSEEPGTGEPMTGQPQHF
clone size: .; V gene: TRBV2; J gene: TRBJ2-5; D gene: TRBD1; CDR3 DNA: TGTGCCAGCAGCCGCTTAAGACAGGGGAGGAGAAAAACTGAAGAGACCCAGTACTTC; CDR3 protein: CASSRLRQGRRKTEETQYF
clone size: once; V gene: TRBV5-1; J gene: TRBJ1-2; D gene: TRBD1; CDR3 DNA: TGCGCCAGCAGCCCGTCCGGGACAGGCTATGGCTACACCTTC; CDR3 protein: CASSPSGTGYGYTF
clone size: .; V gene: TRBV29-1; J gene: TRBJ2-1; D gene: TRBD2; CDR3 DNA: TGCAGCGTGATTCTAGCGGCAGCCTACAATGAGCAGTTCTTC; CDR3 protein: CSVILAAAYNEQFF